Listed here are 11 T cell receptor beta chains from one sample, sequenced in a study of identical twins (dated by TCRdb to the mid-2010s). The library was obtained by 5' RACE. Sequencing relied on an Illumina HiSeq 2000. TCRdb applied fastp at Q25 and MiXCR to the public reads, then kept only in-frame beta chains. Rows matching on CDR3 protein sequence are summarized as one entry with the most common DNA and genes. The sample table contains 450,000 to 650,000 distinct CDR3 sequences; only one count was recorded for more than 9% of them. Clones ranked in the top ten supply roughly 3% of the sample. These data also featured in a second study, about yellow fever vaccine responses in identical twins.

Sequencing was performed on PBMCs. The origin of the receptors is a woman aged 18-35 years in good health.

The gene calls are TRBV18 and TRBJ2-2, with D possibly being TRBD1 or TRBD2 (5 bases each). V was trimmed by 2 bases and J by 5 bases, leaving 12 bases between them. The germline gives CDR1 KGHSH, CDR2 LQKENI. The CDR3 sequence is 15 residues long. CDR3 sequence reads: CASSPYRTGTGELFF. CDR3 nucleotides: TGTGCCAGCTCACCATACAGGACGGGGACCGGGGAGCTGTTTTTT. The variable domain in full, completed from reference TRBV18 and TRBJ2-2, reads NAGVMQNPRHLVRRRGQEARLRCSPMKGHSHVYWYRQLPEEGLKFMVYLQKENIIDESGMPKERFSAEFPKEGPSILRIQQVVRGDSAAYFCASSPYRTGTGELFFGEGSRLTVL.

This clonotype was picked up a small number of times. This sequence joins TRBV29-1 and TRBJ1-2, with 9 bases fitting TRBD1. The CDR3 is made up of 12 amino acids. J was trimmed by 4 bases and V by 3 bases; bases with no gene match: 0. CDR1 is SQVTM and CDR2 is ANQGSEA in the germline V gene. The CDR3 DNA is TGCAGCGTTGAGGACAGGGGCTATGGCTACACCTTC. This translates into CSVEDRGYGYTF.

In its sample, this clonotype was seen a few times. V usage is TRBV27 and J usage is TRBJ2-1; the D is unclear. Germline values: CDR1 MNHEY, CDR2 SMNVEV (reference sequence). The germline V and J ends were trimmed by 5 bases and 10 bases, with 15 bases remaining between them. The CDR3 covers 13 residues. The CDR3 reads CASSPQTSKEQFF. CDR3 DNA: TGTGCCAGCAGTCCTCAGACCTCCAAAGAGCAGTTCTTC.

This chain links TRBV7-9 with TRBJ2-1; 11 nucleotides align to TRBD2. Germline loops: CDR1 SEHNR, CDR2 FQNEAQ (reference sequence). The CDR3 contains 15 residues. V shed 5 bases and J 5 bases; nucleotides not matched to a gene: 5. The DNA of the CDR3 is TGTGCCAGCAGCCTACTAGCGGGGGAACACAATGAGCAGTTCTTC. Translation: CASSLLAGEHNEQFF.

The rearrangement joins TRBV5-1 to TRBJ2-1; the match to TRBD2 covers 7 bases. Germline loops: CDR1 SGHRS, CDR2 YFSETQ. Germline trimming cut 4 bases from V and 6 bases from J; bases unmatched to any gene: 4. This CDR3 region has 13 residues. The CDR3 sequence: CASSNGLVNEQFF. In DNA, the CDR3 is TGCGCCAGCAGCAATGGACTAGTCAATGAGCAGTTCTTC.

This clonotype was recorded at least ten times. The chain recombines TRBV3-1 with TRBJ2-1; a possible D gene is TRBD2 (5 bases). This CDR3 has 14 residues. V lost 1 base and J 4 bases, leaving 8 bases between the germline ends. Germline lookup yields CDR1 LGHDT and CDR2 YNNKEL (reference sequence). The CDR3 coding sequence is TGTGCCAGCAGCCAAGGAACGGGATACAATGAGCAGTTCTTC. Residues: CASSQGTGYNEQFF.

V and J are TRBV12-5 and TRBJ1-1; 8 bases match TRBD1. Germline CDR1 reads LGHNT; CDR2 reads FRNRAP. With V trimmed by 2 bases and J by 5 bases, 4 bases remained unmatched. CDR3 size: 14 residues. CDR3 amino acids: CASGLTGGVTEAFF. As DNA, the CDR3 is TGTGCTAGTGGTTTGACAGGGGGAGTAACTGAAGCTTTCTTT.

This rearrangement joins TRBV14 to TRBJ2-7, with 7 bases aligning to TRBD2. CDR1 and CDR2 (germline): SGHDN, FVKESK. The V and J ends lost 4 bases and 0 bases, in that order; junction bases with no gene match: 18. There are 19 residues in the CDR3. In nucleotides, the CDR3 is TGTGCCAGCAGCCCTGACTCCGCGCCTAGCGGACTTTTCTCCTACGAGCAGTACTTC. Amino acids: CASSPDSAPSGLFSYEQYF. Drawing the rest from reference TRBV14 and TRBJ2-7, the complete variable domain is EAGVTQFPSHSVIEKGQTVTLRCDPISGHDNLYWYRRVMGKEIKFLLHFVKESKQDESGMPNNRFLAERTGGTYSTLKVQPAELEDSGVYFCASSPDSAPSGLFSYEQYFGPGTRLTVT.

The chain combines TRBV5-4 with TRBJ2-5, with 8 positions matching TRBD1. From germline, CDR1 is SGHNT and CDR2 YYREEE (reference sequence). V was clipped by 4 bases and J by 3 bases; unmatched bases: 8. The CDR3 covers 15 residues. The CDR3 here is CASSSEGQVKETQYF. The CDR3 nucleotides read TGTGCCAGCAGCAGCGAGGGACAGGTCAAAGAGACCCAGTACTTC.

This clonotype was seen more than once but under ten times. The chain is built from TRBV3-1 and TRBJ1-1; D perhaps matches TRBD1 (5 bases). CDR3 length equals 15 residues. The germline gives CDR1 LGHDT, CDR2 YNNKEL (reference sequence). The germline V and J ends were trimmed by 0 bases and 1 base, with 9 bases remaining between them. For the CDR3, the DNA is TGTGCCAGCAGCCAAGACTGGGACGGGAACACTGAAGCTTTCTTT. It yields the protein CASSQDWDGNTEAFF.

This clonotype was found many times. The rearrangement uses TRBV11-2 and TRBJ2-1; 9 bases map to TRBD2. The ends lost 6 bases at V and 7 bases at J; junction bases unmatched: 10. Germline CDR1 is SGHAT and CDR2 is FQNNGV. The CDR3 sequence is 15 residues long. CDR3 sequence (DNA): TGTGCCAGCAGGGCAATAGCGGGAGCGGGGAATGAGCAGTTCTTC. Residues: CASRAIAGAGNEQFF.